Below are 15 T cell receptor beta chains sequenced from a single sample in a study of blood T cell repertoires in COVID-19. Measured with immunoSEQ multiplex PCR; TCRdb has only the in-frame clones, and not every one. Among under 140,000 clones listed, less than 85% were seen once. Specimen: peripheral blood. All receptors come from a woman of 80 years or more with acute or convalescent COVID-19.

The chain uses TRBV7-3 and TRBJ2-1; TRBD2 matches at 15 bases. Unmatched junction bases numbered 3, after V lost 2 bases and J lost 4 bases. This CDR3 has 17 residues. CDR1 SGHTA and CDR2 FQGTGA come from the germline V gene. The CDR3 reads CASSLGTSGGPYNEQFF. In nucleotides, the CDR3 is TGTGCCAGCAGCTTAGGGACTAGCGGGGGGCCTTACAATGAGCAGTTCTTC.

V and J are TRBV12-1 and TRBJ2-2; TRBD1 is taken as the D call from the table, unchecked against the DNA. TRBV12-1 is assigned pseudogene status. CDR3 length equals 15 residues. The CDR3 protein is CASSFRQGNTGELFF. The DNA of the CDR3 is TGTGCCAGCAGCTTTAGACAGGGGAACACCGGGGAGCTGTTTTTT.

V is TRBV10-3 and J is TRBJ2-3; the D is unclear. Deletions cut 1 base from V and 2 bases from J, with 10 bases between. CDR3 length equals 15 residues. Looked up from germline, CDR1 is ENHRY and CDR2 is SYGVKD. The CDR3, as DNA: TGTGCCATCAGTGAGTTGGGCGCCTTCACAGATACGCAGTATTTT. Amino acids: CAISELGAFTDTQYF.

This sequence joins TRBV9 and TRBJ2-2; D might be TRBD2 (5 bases). The CDR3 runs to 14 residues. Germline V gene lookup returns CDR1 SGDLS and CDR2 YYNGEE. V was trimmed by 1 base and J by 6 bases, leaving 10 bases between them. CDR3 in amino acids: CASSVSLAPGELFF. The CDR3 DNA sequence: TGTGCCAGCAGCGTATCGCTAGCCCCCGGGGAGCTGTTTTTT.

The chain has TRBV5-1 and TRBJ1-2; D gene ambiguous. Between the trimmed V and J ends, which lost 1 base and 7 bases, there was a span of 17 bases. Germline values: CDR1 SGHRS, CDR2 YFSETQ. This CDR3 is built from 15 residues. CDR3 region: CASSLSSALLGGYTF. CDR3 sequence (DNA): TGCGCCAGCAGCTTGAGCAGCGCCCTCCTCGGTGGCTACACCTTC.

The chain combines TRBV6-6 with TRBJ2-1; tentative D call: TRBD1 (6 bases). With 6 bases removed from V and 8 bases from J, the gap between germline ends came to 14 bases. The CDR3 runs to 13 residues. Germline lookup yields CDR1 MNHNY and CDR2 SVGAGI (reference sequence). CDR3 bases: TGTGCCAGCAGGGATACGTCAGGGGATGAGCAGTTCTTC. It encodes CASRDTSGDEQFF.

The rearrangement joins TRBV18 to TRBJ1-2; 7 bases are shared with TRBD1. Germline V gene sequence: CDR1 KGHSH, CDR2 LQKENI. This CDR3 region has 14 residues. V lost 3 bases, J lost 5 bases, and 6 bases stayed unmatched. This CDR3 is CASSPKTGLYGYTF. In nucleotides, the CDR3 is TGTGCCAGCTCACCCAAGACAGGGCTTTATGGCTACACCTTC.

This chain joins TRBV19 and TRBJ2-2; D is possibly TRBD1 (6 bases). The length of the CDR3 is 16 residues. Germline-derived CDR1 and CDR2 are LNHDA and SQIVND (reference sequence). Trimming took 4 bases from V and 3 from J, leaving 15 bases between them. The chain's CDR3 is CASSTRQDSDTGELFF. In DNA, the CDR3 is TGTGCCAGTAGTACCCGACAGGATTCGGACACCGGGGAGCTGTTTTTT.

The chain uses TRBV19 and TRBJ1-4; TRBD1 agrees at 7 bases. The CDR3 contains 15 residues. Germline V lookup: CDR1 LNHDA, CDR2 SQIVND (reference sequence). J gave up 2 bases and V 2 bases, and 2 bases lay outside the gene matches. CDR3: CASSITGETNEKLFF. The CDR3 nucleotides read TGTGCCAGTAGTATAACAGGGGAGACTAATGAAAAACTGTTTTTT.

This clone was picked up one time. The J gene is TRBJ2-3, the V gene TRBV9, with 7 bases aligning to TRBD2. With V trimmed by 4 bases and J by 2 bases, 7 bases remained unmatched. The V gene's germline CDR1 is SGDLS and CDR2 YYNGEE. This CDR3 contains 15 residues. The CDR3 sequence: CASSSRLALTDTQYF. The CDR3, as DNA: TGTGCCAGCAGCTCCCGACTAGCCCTCACAGATACGCAGTATTTT. Using reference TRBV9 and TRBJ2-3 for the parts outside the CDR3, the full variable domain is DSGVTQTPKHLITATGQRVTLRCSPRSGDLSVYWYQQSLDQGLQFLIQYYNGEERAKGNILERFSAQQFPDLHSELNLSSLELGDSALYFCASSSRLALTDTQYFGPGTRLTVL.

V and J are TRBV10-3 and TRBJ2-7; the D gene is possibly TRBD1 (7 bases). This CDR3 has 13 residues. Trimming cost V 7 bases and J 2 bases, with 12 bases left between them. The V gene's germline CDR1 is ENHRY and CDR2 SYGVKD. The CDR3 here is CAIMAGGTYEQYF. CDR3 bases: TGTGCCATCATGGCAGGGGGGACCTACGAGCAGTACTTC.

The sample holds one count of this clone. The chain couples TRBV7-8 to TRBJ2-3, with TRBD2 identical over 14 bases. Germline V gene data show CDR1 as SGHVS and CDR2 as FQNEAQ. The CDR3 is 17 amino acids. With V trimmed by 5 bases and J by 5 bases, 9 bases remained unmatched. The CDR3 protein is CASSPRLAGGRGDTQYF. CDR3 DNA sequence: TGTGCCAGCAGCCCCCGACTAGCGGGGGGGCGCGGAGATACGCAGTATTTT.

V usage is TRBV5-6 and J usage is TRBJ1-1; weak D call: TRBD1 (5 bases). Germline V gene sequence: CDR1 SGHDT, CDR2 YYEEEE. V shed 2 bases and J shed 3 bases, with 8 bases lying between them. This CDR3 is built from 13 residues. The chain's CDR3 is CASSLGVDTEAFF. CDR3 sequence (DNA): TGTGCCAGCAGCTTAGGGGTGGACACTGAAGCTTTCTTT.

The genes are TRBV6-2 or TRBV6-3 and TRBJ2-1; TRBD1 agrees at 10 bases. From germline, CDR1 is MNHEY and CDR2 SVGEGT. The V segment lost 5 bases and the J segment 9 bases; nucleotides outside the gene matches: 13. There are 16 residues in the CDR3. CDR3 DNA sequence: TGTGCCAGCAGTCACGGGGACAGGGGCCTTTCTGGTGAGCAGTTCTTC. It yields the protein CASSHGDRGLSGEQFF.

The sample holds a few counts of this clone. V and J are TRBV30 and TRBJ2-2, with 7 bases fitting TRBD1. CDR1 and CDR2 from the germline V gene are GTSNPN and SVGIG (reference sequence). V was pared by 2 bases and J by 2 bases, with 5 bases of the junction left unmatched. There are 15 residues in the CDR3. The CDR3 is CAWSPGDSNTGELFF. In DNA form, the CDR3 reads TGTGCCTGGAGTCCCGGGGACAGTAACACCGGGGAGCTGTTTTTT.